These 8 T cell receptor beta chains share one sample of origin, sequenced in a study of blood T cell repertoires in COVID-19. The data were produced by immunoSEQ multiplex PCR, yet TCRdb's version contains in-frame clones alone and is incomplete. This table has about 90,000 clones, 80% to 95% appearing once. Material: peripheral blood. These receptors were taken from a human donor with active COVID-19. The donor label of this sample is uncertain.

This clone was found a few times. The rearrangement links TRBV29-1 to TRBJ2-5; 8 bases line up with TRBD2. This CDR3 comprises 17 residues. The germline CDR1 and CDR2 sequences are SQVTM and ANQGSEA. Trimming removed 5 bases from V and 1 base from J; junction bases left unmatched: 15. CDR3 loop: CSVFSIAGSNSQETQYF. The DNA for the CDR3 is TGCAGCGTTTTTTCGATAGCGGGGTCGAATTCCCAAGAGACCCAGTACTTC.

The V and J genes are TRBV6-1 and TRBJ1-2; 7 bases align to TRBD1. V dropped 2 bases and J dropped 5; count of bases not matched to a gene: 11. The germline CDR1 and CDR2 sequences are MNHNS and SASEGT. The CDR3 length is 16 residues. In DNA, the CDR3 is TGTGCCAGCAGTGAACCCCGGGACAGAAATATATATGGCTACACCTTC. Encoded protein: CASSEPRDRNIYGYTF.

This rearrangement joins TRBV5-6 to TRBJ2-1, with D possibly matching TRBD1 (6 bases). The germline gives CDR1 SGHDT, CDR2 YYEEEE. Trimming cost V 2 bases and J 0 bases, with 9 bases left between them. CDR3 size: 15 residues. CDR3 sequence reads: CASSFGQSSYNEQFF. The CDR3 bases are TGTGCCAGCAGCTTCGGACAGAGCTCCTACAATGAGCAGTTCTTC.

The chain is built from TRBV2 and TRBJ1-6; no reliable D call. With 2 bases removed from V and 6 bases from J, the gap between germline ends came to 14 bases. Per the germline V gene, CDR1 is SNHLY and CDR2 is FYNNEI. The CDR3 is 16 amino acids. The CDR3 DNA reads TGTGCCAGCAGTGAAATACCGACTACTTTTAATTCACCCCTCCACTTT. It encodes CASSEIPTTFNSPLHF. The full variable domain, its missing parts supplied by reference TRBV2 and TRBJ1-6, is EPEVTQTPSHQVTQMGQEVILRCVPISNHLYFYWYRQILGQKVEFLVSFYNNEISEKSEIFDDQFSVERPDGSNFTLKIRSTKLEDSAMYFCASSEIPTTFNSPLHFGNGTRLTVT.

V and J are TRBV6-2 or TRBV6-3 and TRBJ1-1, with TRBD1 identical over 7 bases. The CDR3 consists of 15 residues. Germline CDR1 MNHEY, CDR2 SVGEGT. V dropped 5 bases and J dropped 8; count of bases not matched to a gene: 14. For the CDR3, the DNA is TGTGCCAGCAGTCCAGGGGGACTTCCCTTTATCGAAGCTTTCTTT. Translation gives CASSPGGLPFIEAFF.

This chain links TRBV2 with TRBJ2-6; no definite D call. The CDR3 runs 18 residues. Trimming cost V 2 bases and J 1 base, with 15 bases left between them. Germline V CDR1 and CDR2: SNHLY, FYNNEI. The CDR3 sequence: CASSELETALSGANVLTF. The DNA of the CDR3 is TGTGCCAGCAGTGAATTGGAGACCGCATTATCTGGGGCCAACGTCCTGACTTTC.

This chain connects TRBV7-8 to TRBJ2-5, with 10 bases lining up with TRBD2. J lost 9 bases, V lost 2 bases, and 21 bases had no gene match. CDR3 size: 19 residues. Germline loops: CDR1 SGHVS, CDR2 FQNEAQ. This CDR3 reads CASSLFTGTSAITEGAQYF. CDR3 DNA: TGTGCCAGCAGCTTATTTACCGGGACTAGCGCCATAACCGAGGGGGCCCAGTACTTC.

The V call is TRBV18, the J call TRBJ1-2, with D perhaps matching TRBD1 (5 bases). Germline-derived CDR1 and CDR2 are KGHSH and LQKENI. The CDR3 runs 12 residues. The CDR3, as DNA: TGTGTCTCCACGCAGGGCGACTATGGCTACACCTTC. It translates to CVSTQGDYGYTF.